This T cell receptor beta chain derives from a study of CD8 T cells in ankylosing spondylitis (dated by TCRdb to 2016 to 2017). Concerning the study at large: The study profiled T cell receptor beta repertoires in healthy donors and ankylosing spondylitis patients to find disease-linked TCR variants. Samples of peripheral blood were taken, and for ankylosing spondylitis patients, synovial fluid was collected as well. The full study cohort comprised about 23 ankylosing spondylitis patients and some 110 healthy donors.

The instrument given in TCRdb is Illumina HiSeq 2500. Quantitative 5'-RACE with molecular barcodes was the method used to prepare the TCR beta libraries. As for how the authors treated the data: To identify disease-linked TCR variants, a new computational method was used, one built on a probabilistic model of VDJ rearrangement. TCRdb trimmed the raw reads at Q25, called clones with MiXCR and kept productive beta chains. When rows share a CDR3 protein, they turn into one entry using the most common DNA and genes. The V and J calls, along with clone size, are taken from TCRdb and not from the paper's own processing. Across this sample there are over 600,000 distinct CDR3 sequences, with 15% to 20% seen only once. Under 20% of the sample is taken by the ten largest. The study at large found these results: In peripheral blood, the disease-linked clones were found at relatively low frequencies and had a CD8+ phenotype. The disease-linked clones were reported as significantly enriched in matched synovial fluid samples from ankylosing spondylitis patients. A TCR beta motif made up of roughly eight highly homologous amino acid variants appeared to be characteristic of blood from ankylosing spondylitis patients. Some of the motif variants had been reported before in the synovial fluid and blood of reactive arthritis patients, a finding that suggests common disease-initiation mechanisms.

A remark on this clonotype: Its specific antigen is unknown. No per-base quality is available; no much larger clone lies one base away.

Material for sequencing was blood, either unsorted or a sorted T cell fraction (not recorded which). This TCR came from a male donor with ankylosing spondylitis.

This receptor carries the CDR3 CATSRERGATGELFF. The DNA sequence is as follows: TGTGCCACCAGCAGAGAACGAGGGGCCACCGGGGAGCTGTTTTTT. The chain employs TRBV15 and TRBJ2-2; the D gene is possibly TRBD1 or TRBD2, each agreeing over 5 bases. The CDR3, cysteine through phenylalanine, is 15 amino acids long. Just the 45-base CDR3 DNA is kept, in frame starting at base 1. The germline ends are 9 bases apart after V is trimmed by 0 bases and J by 4 bases. The germline V gene (reference sequence) gives CDR1 as LNHNV and CDR2 as YYDKDF. With the portions outside the CDR3 filled from the reference TRBV15 and TRBJ2-2 genes, the complete variable region becomes DAMVIQNPRYQVTQFGKPVTLSCSQTLNHNVMYWYQQKSSQAPKLLFHYYDKDFNNEADTPDNFQSRRPNTSFCFLDIRSPGLGDTAMYLCATSRERGATGELFFGEGSRLTVL.